Listed below are T cell receptor beta chains from one sample, sequenced in a study of somatic mutations in cytotoxic T cells in rheumatoid arthritis. Measured with immunoSEQ multiplex PCR; TCRdb has only the in-frame clones, and not every one. The data show 18,000 or so clones, about 70% seen once. The sample was CD8+ T cells sorted from blood. The receptor source for this set is an older woman in good health. Both conserved end residues are part of each CDR3. D genes are given only for firm matches. Only some rows state a clone size, as once, few, many or a class for expanded clones.

clone size	V gene	J gene	D gene	CDR3 DNA	CDR3 protein
medium-sized	TRBV6-1	TRBJ1-1	NA	TGTGCCAGCAGTGAAGAAGGCGGAAGTTTGAACACTGAAGCTTTCTTT	CASSEEGGSLNTEAFF
NA	TRBV9	TRBJ1-1	NA	TGTGCCAGCAGCGTCCGGACTGAAGCTTTCTTT	CASSVRTEAFF
NA	TRBV13	TRBJ2-1	TRBD2	TGTGCCAGCACCGGGGGGCGGGAGGGCTACAATGAGCAGTTCTTC	CASTGGREGYNEQFF
NA	TRBV27	TRBJ1-5	TRBD1	TGTGCCAGCAGTTTTGACAGGGCCAATCAGCCCCAGCATTTT	CASSFDRANQPQHF
NA	TRBV14	TRBJ1-1	NA	TGTGCCAGCAGCCCAGCCCGGGGGTCGCCGGGTGACACTGAAGCTTTCTTT	CASSPARGSPGDTEAFF
once	TRBV6-1	TRBJ1-5	TRBD1	TGTGCCAGCAATCCTGGGACAGCCCACAATCAGCCCCAGCATTTT	CASNPGTAHNQPQHF
medium-sized	TRBV19	TRBJ2-7	TRBD1	TGTGCCAGTAGTATACGAACAGGGGCATTCTACGAGCAGTACTTC	CASSIRTGAFYEQYF
medium-sized	TRBV4-2	TRBJ2-1	NA	TGTGCCAGCAGTCCAGGAACAGGGATATCGTTCTTC	CASSPGTGISFF
NA	TRBV19	TRBJ2-7	NA	TGTGCCAGTAGTATGGGGCACCTCTACGAGCAGTACTTC	CASSMGHLYEQYF
NA	TRBV27	TRBJ1-1	NA	TGTGCCAGCAGTTTATTGAAGGGGATAAACACTGAAGCTTTCTTT	CASSLLKGINTEAFF
NA	TRBV19	TRBJ1-2	NA	TGTGCCAGTAATGAGGATGGGTTCCCAACGGGCTACACCTTC	CASNEDGFPTGYTF
NA	TRBV18	TRBJ2-2	NA	TGTGCCAGCTCCAATTTATGGGCCGGGGAGCTGTTTTTT	CASSNLWAGELFF
NA	TRBV9	TRBJ1-3	NA	TGTGCCAGCAGCGTAGCTCTTGCTCCGGTGAGCTCTGGAAACACCATATATTTT	CASSVALAPVSSGNTIYF
NA	TRBV5-5	TRBJ1-2	NA	TGTGCCAGCAGCTTGGCCGGGGAGGGGTTTTTGTACTATGGCTACACCTTC	CASSLAGEGFLYYGYTF
NA	TRBV4-1	TRBJ1-5	NA	TGCGCCAGCAGCCAAGATGAGTCCCCCGTGAATCAGCCCCAGCATTTT	CASSQDESPVNQPQHF
NA	TRBV5-6	TRBJ1-2	TRBD1	TGTGCCAGCAGCTTGCCAGGGGGCGACTATGGCTACACCTTC	CASSLPGGDYGYTF
once	TRBV7-8	TRBJ2-1	NA	TGTGCCAGCAGCTTAGGCCCCTCCTACAATGAGCAGTTCTTC	CASSLGPSYNEQFF
NA	TRBV20-1	TRBJ1-1	TRBD1	TGCAGTGCTGGACAGGGGCCCGAAGCTTTCTTT	CSAGQGPEAFF
NA	TRBV27	TRBJ2-2	NA	TGTGCCAGCAGTTTCGCGAGGGGTTCCACCGGGGAGCTGTTTTTT	CASSFARGSTGELFF
once	TRBV27	TRBJ1-2	TRBD1	TGTGCCAGCAGTGGGACAGGAAATAATGGCTACACCTTC	CASSGTGNNGYTF
NA	TRBV5-5	TRBJ1-4	NA	TGTGCCAGCAGCTTGGCAGGGGCGAAAAGGGAAAAACTGTTTTTT	CASSLAGAKREKLFF
NA	TRBV5-3	TRBJ2-7	TRBD1	TGTGCCAGAAGCGCATCGGGACAGGGATTTTTTTTCTACGAGCAGTACTTC	CARSASGQGFFFYEQYF
NA	TRBV9	TRBJ1-3	TRBD1	TGTGCCAGCAGCCCCTGGGGACAGGGGGCGCTGGGAAACACCATATATTTT	CASSPWGQGALGNTIYF
NA	TRBV27	TRBJ2-7	NA	TGTGCCAGCAGTTTATTTCGGGGCGAGCAGTACTTC	CASSLFRGEQYF
NA	TRBV18	TRBJ1-1	NA	TGTGCCAGCTCACCACGGGTGGGGACTGAAGCTTTCTTT	CASSPRVGTEAFF
NA	TRBV9	TRBJ1-2	NA	TGTGCCAGCAGCGCGACTGACAGTTCGAAGGGGTATGGCTACACCTTC	CASSATDSSKGYGYTF
NA	TRBV5-4	TRBJ2-3	NA	TGTGCCAGCAGCCTAACAGTGGATACGCAGTATTTT	CASSLTVDTQYF
NA	TRBV27	TRBJ2-3	NA	TGTGCCAGCAGTTTATCGGGTACGCAGTATTTT	CASSLSGTQYF
NA	TRBV11-2	TRBJ1-4	NA	TGTGCCAGCCGGGGCGCGGATGAAAAACTGTTTTTT	CASRGADEKLFF
NA	TRBV19	TRBJ2-2	NA	TGTGCCAGTCTCTATCTCCGGGACCATCACACCGGGGAGCTGTTTTTT	CASLYLRDHHTGELFF
NA	TRBV18	TRBJ2-7	NA	TGTGCCAGCTCACCCCCCGCGGCCACCGAGCAGTACTTC	CASSPPAATEQYF
NA	TRBV11-2	TRBJ2-7	NA	TGTGCCAGCAGCGCCGCCTACGAGCAGTACTTC	CASSAAYEQYF
NA	TRBV15	TRBJ1-6	NA	TGTGCCACCAGCAGAGAGCCCCCCACAGGCTCGGATTCACCCCTCCACTTT	CATSREPPTGSDSPLHF
NA	TRBV6-1	TRBJ2-7	NA	TGTGCCAGCAGCGCCTCCGCAGGGTCGGGCTACGAGCAGTACTTC	CASSASAGSGYEQYF
NA	TRBV6-1	TRBJ2-1	NA	TGTGCCAGCAGTGAACAGCTTGGGTCCTACAATGAGCAGTTCTTC	CASSEQLGSYNEQFF
NA	TRBV13	TRBJ2-5	NA	TGTGCCAGCAGCTTAGGGGATACGGAGACCCAGTACTTC	CASSLGDTETQYF
NA	TRBV7-9	TRBJ2-7	NA	TGTGCCAGCAGTTTCTTCCCTGGGCCACCCGAGCAGTACTTC	CASSFFPGPPEQYF
NA	TRBV7-6	TRBJ1-1	NA	TGTGCCAGCAGCTTAGGGATGGGCACTGAAGCTTTCTTT	CASSLGMGTEAFF
NA	TRBV18	TRBJ1-1	NA	TGTGCCAGCTCACCGCCAGGGGAGGGAGCTTTCTTT	CASSPPGEGAFF